Listed below are T cell receptor beta chains from one sample, sequenced in a study of blood T cell repertoires in COVID-19. Profiling relied on immunoSEQ multiplex PCR, and the TCRdb table lists in-frame clones only, not all of them. The sample has approximately 67,000 clones; less than 85% are singletons. Sequencing was done on a sample of peripheral blood. These receptors came from a man aged 55-75 years with acute or convalescent COVID-19. The CDR3 runs from the conserved cysteine through the conserved F or W. Each record gives: V gene, clone size, J gene, D gene, CDR3 DNA, CDR3 protein. A D gene is named only where the DNA matches it firmly. Clone size, where shown, is once, few, many, or a class for clones that have expanded.

V: TRBV12-5
size: NA
J: TRBJ1-1
D: NA
DNA: TGTGCTAGTGGTTTGGTACTTGGGAGAAACACTGAAGCTTTCTTT
CDR3: CASGLVLGRNTEAFF

V: TRBV6-5
size: NA
J: TRBJ1-5
D: NA
DNA: TGTGCCAGCAGTTACGGGTCGGTAGGGAGTACGCCCCAGCATTTT
CDR3: CASSYGSVGSTPQHF

V: TRBV19
size: NA
J: TRBJ1-6
D: NA
DNA: TGTGCCAGTAGTATGACAAGTAATTCACCCCTCCACTTT
CDR3: CASSMTSNSPLHF

V: TRBV6-1
size: NA
J: TRBJ2-7
D: TRBD1
DNA: TGTGCCAGCAGTGAAAGGGCGTGGCAGGGGGCCCACGAGCAGTACTTC
CDR3: CASSERAWQGAHEQYF

V: TRBV3-1/TRBV3-2
size: NA
J: TRBJ2-3
D: NA
DNA: TGTGCCAGCAGCCAAGATCTGGCGGGGGCCTGTTATTTT
CDR3: CASSQDLAGACYF

V: TRBV6-5
size: once
J: TRBJ1-2
D: NA
DNA: TGTGCCAGTGCCCCAGCAGGATATGGCTACACCTTC
CDR3: CASAPAGYGYTF

V: TRBV29-1
size: NA
J: TRBJ1-6
D: NA
DNA: TGCAGCGTGCCGGAACCCGTCCGCGGTTCACCCCTCCACTTT
CDR3: CSVPEPVRGSPLHF

V: TRBV30
size: NA
J: TRBJ1-2
D: TRBD1
DNA: TGTGCCTACCGGACAGGGAGCTATGGCTACACCTTC
CDR3: CAYRTGSYGYTF

V: TRBV12-3/TRBV12-4
size: NA
J: TRBJ2-3
D: NA
DNA: TGTGCCAGCAGAAGCGACCGCACAGATACGCAGTATTTT
CDR3: CASRSDRTDTQYF

V: TRBV30
size: NA
J: TRBJ1-2
D: NA
DNA: TGTGCCTGGAGTAACTCGATCGGCTACACCTTC
CDR3: CAWSNSIGYTF

V: TRBV30
size: NA
J: TRBJ2-5
D: TRBD1
DNA: TGTGCCGCCGGTCCAGGGGGCCTCGAGACCCAGTACTTC
CDR3: CAAGPGGLETQYF

V: TRBV11-1
size: few
J: TRBJ1-6
D: NA
DNA: TGTGCCAGCAGCCGGGGACTGGCGGCACCCCTCCACTTT
CDR3: CASSRGLAAPLHF

V: TRBV6-1
size: NA
J: TRBJ1-2
D: TRBD1
DNA: TGTGCCAGCAATGAGGGGACAGGGGGCTTTTCCTACTATGGCTACACCTTC
CDR3: CASNEGTGGFSYYGYTF